This TCR beta chain was identified in a study of T cells in Graves' hyperthyroidism and ophthalmopathy. The study excluded patients with uncontrolled infection, other autoimmune disease, pregnancy or lactation. This clonotype was picked up many times. Amplification yielded TCR beta CDR3 regions, with RNA transcripts as the source. Using the HTBI primer set, a first-round RT-PCR was run on the TCR CDR3. Via MiXCR, TCRdb re-called the multiplex PCR reads, giving one row per CDR3 protein. The table records about 110,000 distinct CDR3 sequences, 15% to 20% of them present only once. The CDR3 is made up of 13 amino acids. Trimming removed 4 bases at V and 4 bases at J, with 9 bases between. Germline V gene data show CDR1 as SGHTA and CDR2 as FQGTGA.

The chain joins TRBV7-3 to TRBJ2-3; possible D gene TRBD2, 5 bases. The clonotype comes from a woman between 50 and 59 years old with Graves' hyperthyroidism. The specimen sequenced was blood. The CDR3 spells CASSWRFADTQYF. The CDR3 DNA follows: TGTGCCAGCAGCTGGAGGTTCGCAGATACGCAGTATTTT.